The next 4 T cell receptor beta chains were all read from a single sample in a study of cytotoxic CD8 clonotypes in ibrutinib-treated CLL. The table came from immunoSEQ multiplex PCR; TCRdb's copy has only in-frame clones and leaves some out. The sample consists of roughly 23,000 clones, roughly 72% of them appearing once. Sequenced material: PBMCs, taken before ibrutinib treatment. These receptors came from a human donor with chronic lymphocytic leukemia.

This clone has a single count. The chain is built from TRBV15 and TRBJ2-2, with 8 bases lining up with TRBD1. Germline V gene sequence: CDR1 LNHNV, CDR2 YYDKDF (reference sequence). The V and J ends lost 1 base and 6 bases, in that order; junction bases with no gene match: 4. This CDR3 spans 15 amino acids. CDR3 in amino acids: CATSRGGQGAGELFF. The CDR3 nucleotides read TGTGCCACCAGCAGAGGCGGACAGGGAGCCGGGGAGCTGTTTTTT.

V usage is TRBV19 and J usage is TRBJ2-7, with 7 bases identical to TRBD2. Germline V gene data show CDR1 as LNHDA and CDR2 as SQIVND (reference sequence). The CDR3 totals 15 residues. Losses at the gene ends were 4 bases for V and 4 bases for J; bases not matched to a gene: 10. The CDR3 loop reads CASSTLASGTYEQYF. Here the CDR3 DNA reads TGTGCCAGTAGTACTCTGGCTAGCGGAACATACGAGCAGTACTTC.

This clone showed up just once. The chain employs TRBV9 and TRBJ2-1, with unresolved D. Looked up from germline, CDR1 is SGDLS and CDR2 is YYNGEE. The CDR3 runs to 13 residues. V was clipped by 0 bases and J by 8 bases, with 9 bases between them. CDR3 sequence: CASSVEAGYEQFF. Here the CDR3 DNA reads TGTGCCAGCAGCGTAGAAGCTGGGTATGAGCAGTTCTTC.

This clone came up a few times. V gene TRBV18 combines with J gene TRBJ2-1; 10 bases align to TRBD2. V dropped 2 bases and J dropped 7; count of bases not matched to a gene: 5. The CDR3 is 15 residues long. Germline loops: CDR1 KGHSH, CDR2 LQKENI. As DNA, the CDR3 is TGTGCCAGCTCACCAGGCTGGACTAGCGGTAATGAGCAGTTCTTC. Protein: CASSPGWTSGNEQFF.